The next 19 T cell receptor beta chains were all read from a single sample in a study of vaccination effects on CD4 cells after COVID-19. Data came from immunoSEQ multiplex PCR; TCRdb stores just in-frame clones and leaves some out. There are more than 55,000 clones in the sample; 78% occur only once, and 4.3% lies in the top ten. The antigens of these receptors remain unknown. Culturing for about ten days preceded CD4+ T cell isolation. Two doses of either BNT162b2 or mRNA-1273 were given to each participant. Sequencing was performed on CD4+ T cells from PBMCs cultured without peptide, taken after COVID-19 vaccination. These receptors originate from a human donor who received a COVID-19 vaccine.

This clone was detected once. The chain recombines TRBV10-3 with TRBJ2-3; 8 nucleotides match TRBD2. Trimming at V came to 7 bases and at J to 0 bases, leaving 3 bases not matched to a gene. The CDR3 extends over 14 amino acids. Germline CDR1 ENHRY, CDR2 SYGVKD. CDR3 residues: CAINTGGSTDTQYF. DNA for the CDR3: TGTGCCATCAATACGGGGGGGAGCACAGATACGCAGTATTTT.

CDR3 sequence reads: CASSFGSSGRETQYF. CDR3 nucleotide sequence: TGTGCCAGCAGTTTTGGTTCTAGCGGGAGGGAGACCCAGTACTTC. V usage is TRBV28 and J usage is TRBJ2-5, with TRBD2 matching 11 bases. Germline CDR1 and CDR2: MDHEN and SYDVKM. J lost 5 bases, V lost 3 bases, and 5 bases had no gene match. The CDR3 consists of 15 residues.

This rearrangement joins TRBV24-1 to TRBJ2-2; D unresolved. V was clipped by 3 bases and J by 4 bases, with 8 bases between them. Germline loops: CDR1 KGHDR, CDR2 SFDVKD. This CDR3 region has 14 residues. The CDR3 spells CATSDQTGTGELFF. CDR3 nucleotide sequence: TGTGCCACCAGTGATCAGACGGGCACCGGGGAGCTGTTTTTT.

This chain connects TRBV30 to TRBJ1-4; 8 positions agree with TRBD1. This CDR3 region has 13 residues. With 8 bases clipped from V and 8 bases from J, the junction kept 10 bases outside the gene matches. From germline, CDR1 is GTSNPN and CDR2 SVGIG (reference sequence). This chain's CDR3 is CAEKGQAGEKLFF. DNA of the CDR3: TGTGCCGAGAAGGGACAGGCGGGGGAAAAACTGTTTTTT.

The rearrangement uses TRBV11-2 and TRBJ1-2; no clear D. There are 12 residues in the CDR3. V lost 5 bases, J lost 7 bases, and 11 bases lay in between. Looked up from germline, CDR1 is SGHAT and CDR2 is FQNNGV. The DNA of the CDR3 is TGTGCCAGCAGCCCCCATAAGGCTGGCTACACCTTC. This gives the protein CASSPHKAGYTF.

This chain uses TRBV7-2 with TRBJ2-7; the D is unclear. Germline loops: CDR1 SGHTA, CDR2 FQGNSA. Deletions cut 5 bases from V and 0 bases from J, with 11 bases between. This CDR3 is 14 amino acids long. Written as DNA, the CDR3 is TGTGCCAGCAGCCTCCAGGCGGTCTCCTACGAGCAGTACTTC. Its protein is CASSLQAVSYEQYF.

The V gene is TRBV6-2 or TRBV6-3, the J gene TRBJ2-5, with D possibly being TRBD2 (7 bases). The germline gives CDR1 MNHEY, CDR2 SVGEGT. There are 14 residues in the CDR3. Trimming pared 4 bases from V and 5 bases from J, leaving 14 bases between. In DNA form, the CDR3 reads TGTGCCAGCAGTTCCGGGGGGCCGCGGGAGACCCAGTACTTC. This translates into CASSSGGPRETQYF.

This chain uses TRBV6-5 with TRBJ2-6, with TRBD1 identical over 7 bases. V was pared by 7 bases and J by 4 bases, with 4 bases of the junction left unmatched. The CDR3 totals 14 residues. Germline CDR1 and CDR2: MNHEY and SVGAGI. CDR3 residues: CASKGAAGANVLTF. DNA of the CDR3: TGTGCCAGCAAGGGGGCGGCCGGGGCCAACGTCCTGACTTTC.

The rearrangement uses TRBV7-2 and TRBJ1-2, with 10 bases lining up with TRBD1. V dropped 0 bases and J dropped 8; count of bases not matched to a gene: 6. There are 15 residues in the CDR3. CDR1 and CDR2 from the germline V gene are SGHTA and FQGNSA. CDR3 loop: CASSLARQGARGYTF. The CDR3 bases are TGTGCCAGCAGCTTAGCTAGACAGGGGGCACGAGGCTACACCTTC.

This chain connects TRBV20-1 to TRBJ1-1; weak D call: TRBD1 (5 bases). Germline V gene lookup returns CDR1 DFQATT and CDR2 SNEGSKA (reference sequence). V was shortened by 3 bases and J by 6 bases, with 11 bases between the two germline ends. The CDR3 consists of 12 residues. CDR3 DNA: TGCAGTGCTAGTCTCCGGGGGTCTGAAGCTTTCTTT. Its protein is CSASLRGSEAFF.

This clone was seen more than once but under ten times. The chain is built from TRBV4-1 and TRBJ1-4, with D unresolved. CDR3 length: 17 amino acids. Per germline, CDR1 MGHRA and CDR2 YSYEKL. V was pared by 1 base and J by 4 bases, with 16 bases between. The CDR3: CASSQGEPTRVNEKLFF. The CDR3 nucleotides are TGCGCCAGCAGCCAAGGGGAACCGACAAGAGTTAATGAAAAACTGTTTTTT.

This clone was counted once. This chain joins TRBV10-3 and TRBJ1-5; D is unresolved. CDR3 length equals 12 residues. Germline CDR1 reads ENHRY; CDR2 reads SYGVKD. Trimming took off 3 bases at V and 7 bases at J, with 7 bases between the two ends. In nucleotides, the CDR3 is TGTGCCATCAGTGAAGGAGGGCAGCCCCAGCATTTT. Encoded protein: CAISEGGQPQHF.

The rearrangement uses TRBV30 and TRBJ1-1; D unresolved. Trimming stripped 2 bases from V and 0 bases from J, with 13 bases between. From germline, CDR1 is GTSNPN and CDR2 SVGIG (reference sequence). There are 15 residues in the CDR3. The CDR3 region has the DNA TGTGCCTGGAGTCCCCACCCCAAGGTGAACACTGAAGCTTTCTTT. Protein product: CAWSPHPKVNTEAFF.

Points on this clone: Other DNA sequences in this sample translate to the same CDR3. V is TRBV18 and J is TRBJ1-3; no reliable D call. V was pared by 2 bases and J by 3 bases, with 5 bases between. The CDR3 spans 13 residues. Per the germline V gene, CDR1 is KGHSH and CDR2 is LQKENI. The DNA for the CDR3 is TGTGCCAGCTCACCAGACCGTGGAAACACCATATATTTT. Translation: CASSPDRGNTIYF.

This clone was seen only a few times. The gene calls are TRBV4-1 and TRBJ1-2; tentative D call: TRBD1 (6 bases). Trimming left V 4 bases short and J 5 bases short, with 17 bases between. From germline, CDR1 is MGHRA and CDR2 YSYEKL. The CDR3 contains 15 residues. The CDR3 loop reads CASSPTGGSKYGYTF. The CDR3 DNA sequence: TGCGCCAGCAGCCCGACGGGGGGCTCAAAGTATGGCTACACCTTC.

The V gene is TRBV7-2, the J gene TRBJ1-1, with D hard to call. CDR1 is SGHTA, CDR2 FQGNSA, per germline. CDR3 size: 13 residues. Trimming pared 6 bases from V and 1 base from J, leaving 9 bases between. CDR3 sequence: CASRWITNTEAFF. The CDR3 coding sequence is TGTGCCAGCAGGTGGATTACGAACACTGAAGCTTTCTTT.

This clone showed up just a few times. The chain is built from TRBV3-1 (or the pseudogene TRBV3-2) and TRBJ2-7; 10 bases match TRBD1. The CDR3 totals 15 residues. Germline V gives CDR1 LGHDT, CDR2 YNNKEL (reference sequence). Losses at the gene ends were 1 base for V and 5 bases for J; bases not matched to a gene: 5. The CDR3 coding sequence is TGTGCCAGCAGCCAAGTCGGTGGGACAGGGGACGAGCAGTACTTC. It translates to CASSQVGGTGDEQYF.

CDR3 protein: CASSLNPAGASYEQYF. The CDR3 DNA is TGCGCCAGCAGCTTGAATCCGGCGGGGGCTTCCTACGAGCAGTACTTC. The chain carries TRBV5-1 and TRBJ2-7, with a tentative D call TRBD2 (7 bases). The germline V and J ends were trimmed by 1 base and 1 base, with 15 bases remaining between them. The CDR3 is made up of 16 amino acids. Germline V gene data show CDR1 as SGHRS and CDR2 as YFSETQ.

The gene calls are TRBV7-2 and TRBJ2-2; the D is unclear. Per germline, CDR1 SGHTA and CDR2 FQGNSA. This CDR3 spans 16 amino acids. Trimming removed 0 bases from V and 1 base from J, with 9 bases in between. The CDR3 loop is CASSLALVQNTGELFF. CDR3 coding DNA: TGTGCCAGCAGCTTAGCGCTAGTACAGAACACCGGGGAGCTGTTTTTT.